The 29 T cell receptor beta chains given below trace back to one sample, sequenced in a study of post-analysis software for immune sequencing data (dated by TCRdb to between 2015 and 2016). Overall study outcomes, separate from this receptor: Significantly higher frequencies in patients than in controls were found for five or six TRBV segments, including TRBV5-6, TRBV5-1 and TRBV20-1.

The library was prepared using PCR. Sequencing used an Illumina HiSeq 2500. To reduce PCR and sequencing biases, unique molecular identifiers were incorporated into the TCR beta cDNA libraries. TCRdb ran its own pipeline on the public reads, namely fastp trimming at Q25 and MiXCR clone calling, and kept in-frame beta chains. Each entry is one CDR3 protein sequence, shown with its most common DNA and genes. The sample records fewer than 850,000 distinct CDR3 sequences, 35% to 55% of which are singletons. The ten biggest clones cover roughly 5% of the sample. For these TCRs, the target antigens are not known. The sequenced sample was blood. These TCRs come from a girl aged 5 to 17 with multiple sclerosis.

The chain combines TRBV6-6 with TRBJ1-4; the match to TRBD1 covers 10 bases. The germline CDR1 and CDR2 sequences are MNHNY and SVGAGI (reference sequence). The CDR3 has 16 residues. After removal of 2 bases from V and 8 bases from J, the junction contained 8 bases not matched to a gene. CDR3 region: CASSYPRDRGGEKLFF. In DNA, the CDR3 is TGTGCCAGCAGTTACCCCCGGGACAGGGGAGGGGAAAAACTGTTTTTT.

This clonotype occurred a few times. The chain is built from TRBV11-2 and TRBJ2-7, with a weak D call TRBD2 (5 bases). Trimming removed 4 bases at V and 3 bases at J, with 13 bases between. The CDR3 length is 14 residues. Germline V CDR1 and CDR2: SGHAT, FQNNGV. The CDR3 sequence is CASSSDPGNYEQYF. CDR3 in DNA: TGTGCCAGCAGCTCAGACCCGGGGAACTACGAGCAGTACTTC.

The chain combines TRBV20-1 with TRBJ2-7; TRBD1 is a possible D gene (5 bases). Germline CDR1 is DFQATT and CDR2 is SNEGSKA (reference sequence). The CDR3 is 12 amino acids. With 3 bases removed from V and 3 bases from J, the gap between germline ends came to 9 bases. The CDR3 here is CSARSGNYEQYF. The DNA for the CDR3 is TGCAGTGCTAGGTCAGGGAACTACGAGCAGTACTTC.

This clonotype turned up a few times. The chain carries TRBV29-1 and TRBJ2-5, with 7 bases aligning to TRBD1. Germline V gives CDR1 SQVTM, CDR2 ANQGSEA. The CDR3 loop spans 14 amino acids. Losses at the gene ends were 1 base for V and 5 bases for J; bases not matched to a gene: 7. CDR3 loop: CSVEAQTGTETQYF. The CDR3 coding sequence is TGCAGCGTTGAAGCCCAGACAGGGACCGAGACCCAGTACTTC. Full variable domain (outside the CDR3, taken from reference TRBV29-1 and TRBJ2-5): SAVISQKPSRDICQRGTSLTIQCQVDSQVTMMFWYRQQPGQSLTLIATANQGSEATYESGFVIDKFPISRPNLTFSTLTVSNMSPEDSSIYLCSVEAQTGTETQYFGPGTRLLVL.

This chain links TRBV7-3 with TRBJ2-5; D gene ambiguous. V was pared by 3 bases and J by 11 bases, with 10 bases between. The CDR3 consists of 11 residues. CDR1 SGHTA and CDR2 FQGTGA come from the germline V gene. Written as DNA, the CDR3 is TGTGCCAGCAGCTTGAGTATAAAGCAGTACTTC. This gives the protein CASSLSIKQYF.

This clonotype was seen a few times. V usage is TRBV12-5 and J usage is TRBJ2-1; no clear D gene. Germline V gene sequence: CDR1 LGHNT, CDR2 FRNRAP. Between the trimmed V and J ends, which lost 2 bases and 0 bases, there was a span of 11 bases. This CDR3 has 16 residues. For the CDR3, the DNA is TGTGCTAGTGGTTTGCCCGACTTGAGCTCCTACAATGAGCAGTTCTTC. This gives the protein CASGLPDLSSYNEQFF.

This clonotype was detected a few times. The CDR3 DNA follows: TGTGCCAGCAGTATTACAGGGGGCAGGTACGAGCAGTACTTC. It specifies CASSITGGRYEQYF. The V and J genes are TRBV27 and TRBJ2-7, with 9 bases lining up with TRBD1. The V segment lost 5 bases and the J segment 4 bases; nucleotides outside the gene matches: 6. The CDR3 covers 14 residues. Germline V lookup: CDR1 MNHEY, CDR2 SMNVEV (reference sequence).

V usage is TRBV27 and J usage is TRBJ2-6; TRBD1 agrees at 7 bases. CDR3 length: 20 amino acids. The germline gives CDR1 MNHEY, CDR2 SMNVEV (reference sequence). V gave up 3 bases and J gave up 0 bases; unmatched junction bases: 14. CDR3 coding DNA: TGTGCCAGCAGTTTCGGTTTCGTTGGGACAGCGAACTCTGGGGCCAACGTCCTGACTTTC. This encodes CASSFGFVGTANSGANVLTF.

This clonotype was recorded a few times. The CDR3 loop is CASSGAGALRANVLTF. As DNA, the CDR3 is TGTGCCAGCAGCGGGGCAGGGGCTCTGAGGGCCAACGTCCTGACTTTC. The gene calls are TRBV9 and TRBJ2-6; TRBD1 might be the D (6 bases). The V gene's germline CDR1 is SGDLS and CDR2 YYNGEE. V shed 3 bases and J shed 5 bases, with 15 bases lying between them. The length of the CDR3 is 16 residues.

V gene TRBV11-2 combines with J gene TRBJ2-5; D remains unclear. The CDR3 loop spans 15 amino acids. V was pared by 5 bases and J by 0 bases, with 13 bases between. Germline V CDR1 and CDR2: SGHAT, FQNNGV. In DNA, the CDR3 is TGTGCCAGCAGCCCCCGAGGTGGCTACCAAGAGACCCAGTACTTC. Amino acid sequence: CASSPRGGYQETQYF.

J is TRBJ1-5 and V is TRBV2; 9 nucleotides agree with TRBD1. CDR1 is SNHLY, CDR2 FYNNEI, per germline. CDR3 size: 13 residues. The ends lost 8 bases at V and 5 bases at J; junction bases unmatched: 4. CDR3 region: CASADRGDQPQHF. CDR3 nucleotides: TGTGCCAGCGCGGACAGGGGCGATCAGCCCCAGCATTTT.

The chain couples TRBV7-9 to TRBJ2-1; unclear D gene. The CDR3 runs to 14 residues. Trimming took 2 bases from V and 9 from J, leaving 14 bases between them. The germline V gene has CDR1 SEHNR and CDR2 FQNEAQ (reference sequence). This CDR3 reads CASSLTTFPSEQFF. CDR3 DNA sequence: TGTGCCAGCAGCTTAACGACCTTTCCCAGTGAGCAGTTCTTC.

The chain has TRBV12-5 and TRBJ2-1; 11 nucleotides line up with TRBD2. V lost 5 bases and J lost 6; bases outside the gene matches: 3. Per germline, CDR1 LGHNT and CDR2 FRNRAP. This CDR3 has 14 residues. The CDR3 region has the DNA TGTGCTAGTGGTACGGGGACTAGCGGCAATGAGCAGTTCTTC. It encodes CASGTGTSGNEQFF.

This sequence joins TRBV20-1 and TRBJ1-5; D is undetermined. V shed 3 bases and J shed 3 bases, with 12 bases lying between them. Germline-derived CDR1 and CDR2 are DFQATT and SNEGSKA (reference sequence). The CDR3 sequence is 14 residues long. The CDR3, as DNA: TGCAGTGCTAGTAGCGGGATCCCCAATCAGCCCCAGCATTTT. Amino acids: CSASSGIPNQPQHF.

This chain links TRBV21-1 with TRBJ1-1; TRBD1 is taken as the D call from the table, unchecked against the DNA. TRBV21-1 is a recognized pseudogene. The CDR3 totals 15 residues. The DNA for the CDR3 is TGCGCCAGCAGCAGTTCCGGGGGGGTGCGGACTGAAGCTTTCTTT. Its protein product is CASSSSGGVRTEAFF.

The J gene is TRBJ1-2, the V gene TRBV20-1, with D possibly being TRBD1 (6 bases). Germline V gives CDR1 DFQATT, CDR2 SNEGSKA (reference sequence). V was trimmed by 2 bases and J by 9 bases, leaving 22 bases between them. This CDR3 contains 15 residues. For the CDR3, the DNA is TGCAGTGCTAGATCCGAGGGGGTCGAAAGCGCTAGCTACACCTTC. This codes for CSARSEGVESASYTF.

The gene calls are TRBV27 and TRBJ2-5; D is perhaps TRBD1 or TRBD2 (6 bases each). This CDR3 is 16 amino acids long. CDR1 and CDR2 from the germline V gene are MNHEY and SMNVEV (reference sequence). Deletions cut 6 bases from V and 2 bases from J, with 19 bases between. The CDR3 sequence is CASSPQGGLLQETQYF. The CDR3 nucleotides are TGTGCCAGCAGCCCACAGGGAGGACTACTACAAGAGACCCAGTACTTC.

This clonotype was detected only a few times. The chain has TRBV20-1 and TRBJ2-7, with 7 bases identical to TRBD2. The ends lost 3 bases at V and 4 bases at J; junction bases unmatched: 12. CDR3 length equals 15 residues. Germline V gene lookup returns CDR1 DFQATT and CDR2 SNEGSKA (reference sequence). CDR3 sequence reads: CSASPSGKPRYEQYF. CDR3 DNA: TGCAGTGCTAGCCCAAGCGGGAAACCAAGATACGAGCAGTACTTC.

CDR3 in DNA: TGTGCCAGTAGCCACGGACTAGCGGGAGGTGGGCAAGAGACCCAGTACTTC. It translates to CASSHGLAGGGQETQYF. The genes are TRBV19 and TRBJ2-5; 14 positions match TRBD2. Trimming removed 6 bases from V and 2 bases from J; junction bases left unmatched: 8. This CDR3 region has 17 residues. Looked up from germline, CDR1 is LNHDA and CDR2 is SQIVND (reference sequence).

This chain connects TRBV10-3 to TRBJ2-7, with 9 nucleotides matching TRBD2. V trimming: 0 bases; J trimming: 4 bases; junction bases outside the gene matches: 7. This CDR3 has 16 residues. The V gene's germline CDR1 is ENHRY and CDR2 SYGVKD. The CDR3 DNA sequence: TGTGCCATCAGTGAGTCGAGAAGTAGCGGGAGATACGAGCAGTACTTC. Translation: CAISESRSSGRYEQYF.

CDR3 amino acids: CASSIKGGNTEAFF. In nucleotides, the CDR3 is TGCGCCAGCAGCATTAAGGGCGGGAACACTGAAGCTTTCTTT. The J gene is TRBJ1-1, the V gene TRBV5-1; D gene ambiguous. V was clipped by 4 bases and J by 1 base, with 11 bases between them. This CDR3 is built from 14 residues. The germline CDR1 and CDR2 sequences are SGHRS and YFSETQ.

This clonotype appeared once. At one boundary the junction diverges from the germline segment, which might be a read error. The V call is TRBV13, the J call TRBJ2-3; 9 nucleotides align to TRBD2. This CDR3 region has 17 residues. Germline V CDR1 and CDR2: PRHDT, FYEKMQ (reference sequence). The CDR3 DNA reads as TGTGTCAGCAGCTTAGCCCCTAGCGGGATCGGCACAGATACGCAGTATTTT. It specifies CVSSLAPSGIGTDTQYF.

The chain carries TRBV29-1 and TRBJ2-5; D unresolved. The CDR3 is 12 residues long. V lost 4 bases and J 4 bases, leaving 10 bases between the germline ends. Per the germline V gene, CDR1 is SQVTM and CDR2 is ANQGSEA. CDR3 DNA: TGCAGCGTTGGGCCTATGGGAGAGACCCAGTACTTC. Translation: CSVGPMGETQYF.

As concerns this clonotype: The junction does not match germline at one end; this may be a read error. This chain connects TRBV20-1 to TRBJ2-1, with a weak D call TRBD2 (6 bases). The V gene's germline CDR1 is DFQATT and CDR2 SNEGSKA (reference sequence). The CDR3 is 15 amino acids. CDR3 region: CSARTVAVKRNERFF. CDR3 nucleotides: TGCAGTGCTCGAACCGTAGCGGTCAAGAGGAATGAGCGGTTCTTC.

This clonotype appeared a few times. CDR3 region: CASSLWSSNGETQYF. The CDR3 coding sequence is TGTGCCAGCAGCTTATGGTCATCGAACGGGGAGACCCAGTACTTC. The chain recombines TRBV7-9 with TRBJ2-5; no definite D call. The CDR3 is made up of 15 amino acids. Germline-derived CDR1 and CDR2 are SEHNR and FQNEAQ (reference sequence). The V and J ends lost 2 bases and 5 bases respectively, with 15 bases between them.

The chain employs TRBV13 and TRBJ2-4, with 15 bases that match TRBD2. The better agreement between TRBJ2-5 and the DNA end casts doubt on the J call. Germline V gene sequence: CDR1 PRHDT, CDR2 FYEKMQ (reference sequence). CDR3 length: 17 amino acids. The CDR3 sequence: CASSYGLAGGRGETQYF. The CDR3 nucleotides are TGTGCCAGCAGCTATGGACTAGCGGGAGGGCGGGGCGAGACCCAGTACTTC.

This chain connects TRBV11-2 to TRBJ2-5; D could derive from TRBD1 or TRBD2 (5 bases each). V gave up 5 bases and J gave up 11 bases, with 12 bases separating them. CDR3 length: 11 amino acids. Looked up from germline, CDR1 is SGHAT and CDR2 is FQNNGV. This CDR3 reads CASSTGPIQYF. DNA of the CDR3: TGTGCCAGCAGCACGGGACCTATTCAGTACTTC. Using reference TRBV11-2 and TRBJ2-5 for the parts outside the CDR3, the full variable domain is EAGVAQSPRYKIIEKRQSVAFWCNPISGHATLYWYQQILGQGPKLLIQFQNNGVVDDSQLPKDRFSAERLKGVDSTLKIQPAKLEDSAVYLCASSTGPIQYFGPGTRLLVL.

The chain links TRBV15 to TRBJ2-6; 8 nucleotides match TRBD1. CDR1 and CDR2 (germline): LNHNV, YYDKDF (reference sequence). The ends lost 6 bases at V and 0 bases at J; junction bases unmatched: 7. This CDR3 is 17 amino acids long. The CDR3 coding sequence is TGTGCCACCAGGGACTTGGGACAGGTCTCTGGGGCCAACGTCCTGACTTTC. Translated: CATRDLGQVSGANVLTF.

This clonotype came up a few times. This chain connects TRBV6-5 to TRBJ2-6; the match to TRBD2 covers 7 bases. V was clipped by 2 bases and J by 4 bases; unmatched bases: 5. The CDR3 runs to 16 residues. Germline assignment: CDR1 MNHEY and CDR2 SVGAGI. Here the CDR3 DNA reads TGTGCCAGCAGTTACACGGGGGGTCCGGGGGCCAACGTCCTGACTTTC. Residues: CASSYTGGPGANVLTF.